This TCR beta chain stems from a study of T cell responses to AZD1222 COVID-19 vaccine. Profiling relied on immunoSEQ multiplex PCR, and the TCRdb table lists in-frame clones only, not all of them. Of over 150,000 clones listed, just over 90% are singletons. Trimming left V 4 bases short and J 1 base short, with 8 bases between. The CDR3 is made up of 14 amino acids. The germline CDR1 and CDR2 sequences are SEHNR and FQNEAQ (reference sequence). Second doses were pooled across both intervals (about 4 or about 12 weeks). The sequences come from peripheral blood, collected 28 days after the second AZD1222 dose. The clonotype was recovered from an adult who received the AZD1222 COVID-19 vaccine. This chain connects TRBV7-9 to TRBJ1-3; tentative D call: TRBD1 (6 bases). CDR3 coding DNA: TGTGCCAGCAGCTCCAGGGGATCTGGAAACACCATATATTTT. Translation: CASSSRGSGNTIYF.